These 29 T cell receptor beta chains were sequenced from one sample in a study of T cells in Graves' hyperthyroidism and ophthalmopathy. RNA transcripts yielded amplified TCR beta CDR3 regions. The HTBI primer set was used in a first-round RT-PCR of the TCR CDR3. One entry per CDR3 protein results from TCRdb running MiXCR on the multiplex PCR reads. This sample has around 340,000 distinct CDR3 sequences, with 18% found just once. The sample taken for sequencing was blood. These TCRs come from a woman aged 50 to 60 with Graves' hyperthyroidism.

At least ten counts were recorded for this clonotype. The rearrangement uses TRBV28 and TRBJ1-5; 10 bases agree with TRBD1. The CDR3 has 15 amino acids. V shed 7 bases and J 3 bases; nucleotides not matched to a gene: 6. Germline CDR1 is MDHEN and CDR2 is SYDVKM. The CDR3 loop is CASKRTGGNNQPQHF. Here the CDR3 DNA reads TGTGCCAGCAAGCGGACAGGGGGTAACAATCAGCCCCAGCATTTT. Drawing the rest from reference TRBV28 and TRBJ1-5, the complete variable domain is DVKVTQSSRYLVKRTGEKVFLECVQDMDHENMFWYRQDPGLGLRLIYFSYDVKMKEKGDIPEGYSVSREKKERFSLILESASTNQTSMYLCASKRTGGNNQPQHFGDGTRLSIL.

This clonotype was observed at least ten times. The V call is TRBV28, the J call TRBJ2-3; the match to TRBD1 covers 9 bases. The V segment lost 4 bases and the J segment 4 bases; nucleotides outside the gene matches: 6. Germline values: CDR1 MDHEN, CDR2 SYDVKM. The CDR3 runs 15 residues. This chain's CDR3 is CASSSQGAGADTQYF. The CDR3 DNA reads TGTGCCAGCAGTTCACAGGGGGCAGGAGCAGATACGCAGTATTTT.

This clonotype occurred many times. This rearrangement joins TRBV6-1 to TRBJ2-4; 9 bases map to TRBD1. In germline, CDR1 is MNHNS, CDR2 SASEGT. CDR3 length: 14 amino acids. V dropped 4 bases and J dropped 8; count of bases not matched to a gene: 6. The CDR3 DNA is TGTGCCAGCAGTGGGGGGACAGGGATGGACATTCAGTACTTC. This codes for CASSGGTGMDIQYF.

This clonotype showed up just a few times. The rearrangement uses TRBV5-1 and TRBJ1-1, with D unresolved. Germline CDR1 reads SGHRS; CDR2 reads YFSETQ. The CDR3 consists of 12 residues. V was pared by 4 bases and J by 10 bases, with 14 bases between. CDR3: CASSVLEGTAFF. The CDR3 nucleotides are TGCGCCAGCAGCGTCTTGGAGGGAACAGCTTTCTTT.

CDR3 residues: CSAKNTGELFF. The CDR3 DNA reads TGCAGTGCTAAGAACACCGGGGAGCTGTTTTTT. This rearrangement joins TRBV20-1 to TRBJ2-2; no clear D. V was trimmed by 4 bases and J by 1 base, leaving 1 base between them. Germline CDR1 DFQATT, CDR2 SNEGSKA (reference sequence). The CDR3 has 11 amino acids.

V is TRBV20-1 and J is TRBJ1-4; 8 bases fit TRBD1. Germline V lookup: CDR1 DFQATT, CDR2 SNEGSKA (reference sequence). The CDR3 has 13 amino acids. Trimming cost V 5 bases and J 7 bases; bases outside gene matches: 6. CDR3 residues: CSAEGQESEKLFF. The CDR3 coding sequence is TGCAGTGCTGAGGGACAGGAGAGTGAAAAACTGTTTTTT.

V is TRBV2 and J is TRBJ2-2, with 8 bases aligning to TRBD1. CDR1 and CDR2 from the germline V gene are SNHLY and FYNNEI. The V segment lost 2 bases and the J segment 4 bases; nucleotides outside the gene matches: 3. The CDR3 sequence is 15 residues long. CDR3 DNA: TGTGCCAGCAGTGAACAGGGGGCGACCACCGGGGAGCTGTTTTTT. Translated: CASSEQGATTGELFF. Full variable domain (missing parts from reference TRBV2 and TRBJ2-2): EPEVTQTPSHQVTQMGQEVILRCVPISNHLYFYWYRQILGQKVEFLVSFYNNEISEKSEIFDDQFSVERPDGSNFTLKIRSTKLEDSAMYFCASSEQGATTGELFFGEGSRLTVL.

This clonotype has more than one count but fewer than ten. This chain connects TRBV12-3 or TRBV12-4 to TRBJ1-6, with D unresolved. V was clipped by 3 bases and J by 7 bases, with 4 bases between them. The CDR3 loop spans 12 amino acids. CDR3 nucleotides: TGTGCCAGCAGTTTCAGAAATTCACCCCTCCACTTT. Protein product: CASSFRNSPLHF.

This clonotype was seen a few times. The rearrangement uses TRBV29-1 and TRBJ2-7, with a weak D call TRBD1 (6 bases). The CDR3 sequence is 13 residues long. Between the trimmed V and J ends, which lost 4 bases and 2 bases, there was a span of 12 bases. Looked up from germline, CDR1 is SQVTM and CDR2 is ANQGSEA. The CDR3 sequence is CSVGGTGPYEQYF. In DNA form, the CDR3 reads TGCAGCGTTGGAGGAACAGGGCCCTACGAGCAGTACTTC.

The V gene is TRBV6-9, the J gene TRBJ1-2; the D gene is possibly TRBD1 (6 bases). Looked up from germline, CDR1 is MNHGY and CDR2 is SVAAGI. Between the trimmed V and J ends, which lost 3 bases and 7 bases, there was a span of 15 bases. CDR3 length: 14 amino acids. The CDR3 DNA reads TGTGCCAGCAGTTACCCGGACAGTATGCTTGGCTACACCTTC. This codes for CASSYPDSMLGYTF.

This clonotype showed up many times. The chain combines TRBV2 with TRBJ2-2; D is uncertain. CDR3 length: 14 amino acids. The ends were cut back, 2 bases at V and 8 bases at J, with 12 bases in the middle. Germline assignment: CDR1 SNHLY and CDR2 FYNNEI. The CDR3 region has the DNA TGTGCCAGCAGTGAATTAAGCTCCTTTGGGGAGCTGTTTTTT. Translated, it gives CASSELSSFGELFF.

This clonotype was recorded at least ten times. This chain connects TRBV5-6 to TRBJ1-1, with 10 bases that match TRBD1. Germline V gives CDR1 SGHDT, CDR2 YYEEEE. The CDR3 spans 14 residues. Trimming took 2 bases from V and 5 from J; bases not matched to a gene: 3. As DNA, the CDR3 is TGTGCCAGCAGCTTCGGGACAGGGGATACTGAAGCTTTCTTT. Translated: CASSFGTGDTEAFF.

This clonotype was counted between two and nine times. The rearrangement uses TRBV20-1 and TRBJ1-4, with D possibly TRBD1 on 5 matching bases. The CDR3 sequence is 17 residues long. Trimming pared 6 bases from V and 8 bases from J, leaving 28 bases between. Germline values: CDR1 DFQATT, CDR2 SNEGSKA (reference sequence). The CDR3 loop reads CSAQNIGTEDFGEKLFF. The DNA of the CDR3 is TGCAGTGCACAAAATATAGGGACCGAAGATTTTGGCGAAAAACTGTTTTTT.

This clonotype was picked up a small number of times. V usage is TRBV20-1 and J usage is TRBJ2-3, with 8 positions matching TRBD2. Germline CDR1 reads DFQATT; CDR2 reads SNEGSKA (reference sequence). The CDR3 consists of 14 residues. V lost 0 bases and J lost 6; bases outside the gene matches: 5. CDR3 loop: CSARDTGLVDTQYF. As DNA, the CDR3 is TGCAGTGCTAGAGATACGGGACTAGTTGATACGCAGTATTTT.

The table lists this clonotype with many counts. The chain employs TRBV10-2 and TRBJ1-1; no clear D gene. Germline V gene data show CDR1 as WSHSY and CDR2 as SAAADI. Trimming pared 6 bases from V and 1 base from J, leaving 12 bases between. This CDR3 spans 14 amino acids. CDR3 in amino acids: CASSQARKNTEAFF. The CDR3 nucleotides are TGCGCCAGCAGCCAAGCCAGGAAGAACACTGAAGCTTTCTTT.

This clonotype was picked up many times. The chain uses TRBV20-1 and TRBJ2-5, with a weak D call TRBD1 (5 bases). Germline CDR1 DFQATT, CDR2 SNEGSKA (reference sequence). CDR3 length: 14 amino acids. Trimming shortened V by 0 bases and J by 4 bases, and 12 bases separated the two germline ends. The DNA for the CDR3 is TGCAGTGCTAGAGATACCCAGGGAACAGAGACCCAGTACTTC. Amino acid sequence: CSARDTQGTETQYF.

This clonotype has more than one count but fewer than ten. The chain is built from TRBV5-1 and TRBJ2-1; the match to TRBD2 covers 13 bases. Per germline, CDR1 SGHRS and CDR2 YFSETQ. The CDR3 is 16 residues long. With V trimmed by 0 bases and J by 9 bases, 6 bases remained unmatched. DNA for the CDR3: TGCGCCAGCAGCTTGGTACTAGCGGGAGGGCCCGCTGAGCAGTTCTTC. Its protein is CASSLVLAGGPAEQFF.

This clonotype was found a few times. The rearrangement uses TRBV20-1 and TRBJ1-4; D is undetermined. The V gene lost 3 bases and the J gene lost 0 bases, with 5 bases spanning the gap. Germline V lookup: CDR1 DFQATT, CDR2 SNEGSKA (reference sequence). The CDR3 sequence is 13 residues long. The CDR3 region has the DNA TGCAGTGCTAGTTATACAACTAATGAAAAACTGTTTTTT. As protein: CSASYTTNEKLFF.

The chain links TRBV27 to TRBJ2-5, with 7 bases identical to TRBD1. The germline gives CDR1 MNHEY, CDR2 SMNVEV (reference sequence). The CDR3 runs to 15 residues. Losses at the gene ends were 5 bases for V and 5 bases for J; bases not matched to a gene: 11. In DNA form, the CDR3 reads TGTGCCAGCAGTAGGACAGGACGAAGTTGGGAGACCCAGTACTTC. Protein: CASSRTGRSWETQYF.

This clonotype was seen more than once but under ten times. This chain connects TRBV28 to TRBJ1-1; 9 bases align to TRBD1. Germline V gene lookup returns CDR1 MDHEN and CDR2 SYDVKM. With V trimmed by 6 bases and J by 2 bases, 4 bases remained unmatched. The CDR3 is made up of 14 amino acids. The CDR3 spells CASRTGQGNTEAFF. CDR3 bases: TGTGCCAGCAGAACGGGACAGGGTAACACTGAAGCTTTCTTT.

This clonotype was counted at least ten times. The V and J genes are TRBV18 and TRBJ1-1, with TRBD1 as a possible D gene (5 bases). V lost 4 bases and J 2 bases, leaving 11 bases between the germline ends. This CDR3 has 14 residues. CDR1 is KGHSH, CDR2 LQKENI, per germline. The CDR3 coding sequence is TGTGCCAGCTCACAGGTCAGGGCAAACACTGAAGCTTTCTTT. It is translated as CASSQVRANTEAFF.

This clonotype occurred a few times. This chain joins TRBV20-1 and TRBJ1-1, with a weak D call TRBD1 (5 bases). V lost 5 bases to trimming and J lost 5 bases, with 9 bases between them. This CDR3 is built from 11 residues. Germline lookup yields CDR1 DFQATT and CDR2 SNEGSKA (reference sequence). Here the CDR3 DNA reads TGCAGTGCTTTAGGGGTAACTGAAGCTTTCTTT. Its protein is CSALGVTEAFF.

The CDR3 DNA reads as TGCGCCAGCAGCTTGGAACAGGGGGCGGCCCAGTACTTC. It translates to CASSLEQGAAQYF. V is TRBV5-1 and J is TRBJ2-5; 9 nucleotides agree with TRBD1. CDR1 is SGHRS, CDR2 YFSETQ, per germline. The CDR3 totals 13 residues. Unmatched junction bases numbered 3, after V lost 0 bases and J lost 9 bases.

A few counts support this clonotype. This chain joins TRBV12-3 or TRBV12-4 and TRBJ1-1; D is uncertain. The V end was cut by 8 bases, the J end by 1 base, with 11 bases between. The CDR3 contains 13 residues. CDR3 DNA sequence: TGTGCCAGCTATCGTCTCCCGAACACTGAAGCTTTCTTT. Its protein product is CASYRLPNTEAFF.

V and J are TRBV18 and TRBJ1-3, with no clear D. The CDR3 length is 15 residues. Germline assignment: CDR1 KGHSH and CDR2 LQKENI. V was shortened by 4 bases and J by 0 bases, with 10 bases between the two germline ends. CDR3 residues: CASSLQDLSGNTIYF. CDR3 coding DNA: TGTGCCAGCTCACTCCAAGACCTCTCTGGAAACACCATATATTTT.

This clonotype was recorded many times. The genes are TRBV12-3 or TRBV12-4 and TRBJ2-7, with D unclear. The ends were cut back, 3 bases at V and 3 bases at J, with 21 bases in the middle. CDR3 length: 17 amino acids. This CDR3 reads CASSFLVGRSPLYEQYF. CDR3 bases: TGTGCCAGCAGTTTTCTTGTAGGAAGGTCCCCTCTCTACGAGCAGTACTTC.

This clonotype was seen many times. The chain employs TRBV7-9 and TRBJ2-3, with D possibly matching TRBD1 (5 bases). V was pared by 0 bases and J by 2 bases, with 15 bases between. From germline, CDR1 is SEHNR and CDR2 FQNEAQ (reference sequence). The CDR3 is 17 amino acids. The DNA of the CDR3 is TGTGCCAGCAGCTTAGCAGTGGGGCTCGGTCTCACAGATACGCAGTATTTT. Amino acids: CASSLAVGLGLTDTQYF.

This clonotype was counted many times. The chain links TRBV2 to TRBJ1-3; possible D gene TRBD1, 6 bases. V shed 11 bases and J shed 2 bases, with 16 bases lying between them. The CDR3 runs 14 residues. Germline values: CDR1 SNHLY, CDR2 FYNNEI. CDR3 residues: CAGRGTGTGNTIYF. The CDR3 DNA sequence: TGTGCCGGGAGAGGAACAGGGACTGGAAACACCATATATTTT.

This clonotype showed up just a few times. This chain uses TRBV9 with TRBJ2-1, with 10 bases fitting TRBD2. Germline CDR1 and CDR2: SGDLS and YYNGEE. Trimming at V came to 0 bases and at J to 5 bases, leaving 2 bases not matched to a gene. There are 15 residues in the CDR3. Here the CDR3 reads CASSVGSGGDNEQFF. CDR3 bases: TGTGCCAGCAGCGTAGGCAGCGGGGGGGACAATGAGCAGTTCTTC.